What follows are 15 T cell receptor beta chains derived from one specimen sequenced in a study of blood T cell repertoires in COVID-19. Profiled with immunoSEQ multiplex PCR; TCRdb holds only in-frame clones, not every one. This table has more than 95,000 clones, over 75% appearing once. Sequencing used peripheral blood. The receptors come from a woman older than 75 with acute or convalescent COVID-19.

The chain has TRBV29-1 and TRBJ2-5; D unresolved. The germline V gene has CDR1 SQVTM and CDR2 ANQGSEA. This CDR3 has 12 residues. V lost 1 base and J lost 5, with 8 bases in between. This CDR3 is CSVEVGYETQYF. The CDR3 region has the DNA TGCAGCGTTGAAGTCGGGTACGAGACCCAGTACTTC.

This chain connects TRBV4-2 to TRBJ2-1, with 7 bases that match TRBD1. Trimming removed 1 base from V and 8 bases from J; junction bases left unmatched: 8. This CDR3 is built from 15 residues. Germline V CDR1 and CDR2: LGHNA, YNFKEQ. The CDR3 bases are TGTGCCAGCAGCCAAGCCGGTACAGGGGTGCATGAGCAGTTCTTC. Translated: CASSQAGTGVHEQFF.

This chain joins TRBV10-3 and TRBJ1-4; D gene ambiguous. The V end lost 6 bases, the J end lost 0 bases, and 11 bases lay between the germline ends. Per the germline V gene, CDR1 is ENHRY and CDR2 is SYGVKD. The CDR3 loop spans 15 amino acids. For the CDR3, the DNA is TGTGCCATCAGCACACAAAGATCAACTAATGAAAAACTGTTTTTT. Protein product: CAISTQRSTNEKLFF.

V and J are TRBV4-1 and TRBJ1-4, with D possibly TRBD1 on 5 matching bases. V shed 7 bases and J shed 4 bases, with 13 bases lying between them. The CDR3 sequence is 14 residues long. The germline CDR1 and CDR2 sequences are MGHRA and YSYEKL. The CDR3 DNA reads as TGCGCCAGCACCAACTCCGGGGGTAATGAAAAACTGTTTTTT. Protein sequence: CASTNSGGNEKLFF.

This clone has only one observation. The rearrangement joins TRBV29-1 to TRBJ1-2; the match to TRBD1 covers 10 bases. Losses at the gene ends were 1 base for V and 8 bases for J; bases not matched to a gene: 7. Germline V lookup: CDR1 SQVTM, CDR2 ANQGSEA. This CDR3 is 14 amino acids long. CDR3 DNA: TGCAGCGTTGAAGCCGGGACAGGGGTACGCGGCTACACCTTC. This gives the protein CSVEAGTGVRGYTF.

V and J are TRBV6-4 and TRBJ2-1; 7 nucleotides align to TRBD1. CDR1 is MRHNA, CDR2 SNTAGT, per germline. This CDR3 has 12 amino acids. Trimming took 5 bases from V and 6 from J; bases not matched to a gene: 1. The CDR3: CASSPGGNEQFF. In nucleotides, the CDR3 is TGTGCCAGCAGTCCAGGGGGCAATGAGCAGTTCTTC.

This clone was seen a single time. This chain connects TRBV5-4 to TRBJ2-1; D is unresolved. The CDR3 is 15 amino acids. CDR1 is SGHNT and CDR2 is YYREEE in the germline V gene (reference sequence). Trimming shortened V by 0 bases and J by 2 bases, and 9 bases separated the two germline ends. In DNA form, the CDR3 reads TGTGCCAGCAGCTTGGAGTCTAGAGCCTACAATGAGCAGTTCTTC. It specifies CASSLESRAYNEQFF. The complete variable domain, with remaining parts taken from reference TRBV5-4 and TRBJ2-1, reads ETGVTQSPTHLIKTRGQQVTLRCSSQSGHNTVSWYQQALGQGPQFIFQYYREEENGRGNFPPRFSGLQFPNYSSELNVNALELDDSALYLCASSLESRAYNEQFFGPGTRLTVL.

The chain links TRBV28 to TRBJ1-1; weak D call: TRBD1 (6 bases). V was cut by 6 bases and J by 5 bases, with 19 bases left in between. The germline CDR1 and CDR2 sequences are MDHEN and SYDVKM. The CDR3 is 15 amino acids. The DNA of the CDR3 is TGTGCCAGCAGCGTACCGGGACACGTTAAGACTGAAGCTTTCTTT. Encoded protein: CASSVPGHVKTEAFF.

The chain recombines TRBV7-8 with TRBJ2-7; D remains unclear. This CDR3 is built from 12 residues. V lost 5 bases to trimming and J lost 6 bases, with 11 bases between them. Looked up from germline, CDR1 is SGHVS and CDR2 is FQNEAQ. The CDR3 loop is CASSLRGSEQYF. CDR3 DNA: TGTGCCAGCAGCCTCAGAGGCTCCGAGCAGTACTTC.

The chain recombines TRBV18 with TRBJ1-3, with 7 bases lining up with TRBD1. Germline V gene sequence: CDR1 KGHSH, CDR2 LQKENI. The V gene end was trimmed by 5 bases and the J gene end by 3 bases; junction bases not matched to a gene: 10. This CDR3 region has 16 residues. The DNA for the CDR3 is TGTGCCAGCTCAGACTTGTGGGACAGAGATGGAAACACCATATATTTT. This encodes CASSDLWDRDGNTIYF.

The chain recombines TRBV20-1 with TRBJ1-1, with 8 bases matching TRBD1. The CDR3 runs to 10 residues. CDR1 is DFQATT and CDR2 is SNEGSKA in the germline V gene (reference sequence). This CDR3 reads CTPGGNEAFF. The CDR3 nucleotides read TGCACTCCAGGGGGCAATGAAGCTTTCTTT.

The chain has TRBV7-3 and TRBJ1-3; 8 nucleotides agree with TRBD1. J was trimmed by 0 bases and V by 5 bases; bases with no gene match: 3. Germline CDR1 SGHTA, CDR2 FQGTGA. The CDR3 has 15 amino acids. CDR3: CASSATGGSGNTIYF. DNA of the CDR3: TGTGCCAGCAGCGCCACAGGGGGCTCTGGAAACACCATATATTTT.

V gene TRBV6-5 combines with J gene TRBJ1-1; 8 bases are a match to TRBD1. After removal of 5 bases from V and 0 bases from J, the junction contained 2 bases not matched to a gene. Germline CDR1 reads MNHEY; CDR2 reads SVGAGI. The CDR3 runs 14 residues. DNA of the CDR3: TGTGCCAGCAGTCGACAGGGGATGAACACTGAAGCTTTCTTT. This sequence encodes CASSRQGMNTEAFF.

This clone was seen only once. CDR3 protein: CASSPAGGGLGNQPQHF. The CDR3 DNA sequence: TGTGCCAGCTCACCTGCCGGGGGGGGGTTGGGCAATCAGCCCCAGCATTTT. V and J are TRBV18 and TRBJ1-5; tentatively, D is TRBD1 (5 bases). Between the trimmed V and J ends, which lost 3 bases and 2 bases, there was a span of 17 bases. CDR1 is KGHSH, CDR2 LQKENI, per germline. The CDR3 totals 17 residues.

This chain connects TRBV6-5 to TRBJ1-1; D is perhaps TRBD1 (5 bases). Trimming cost V 8 bases and J 1 base, with 14 bases left between them. Germline lookup yields CDR1 MNHEY and CDR2 SVGAGI. The CDR3 length is 14 residues. CDR3 amino acids: CASGVRGSNTEAFF. CDR3 bases: TGTGCCAGCGGGGTCCGGGGGTCGAACACTGAAGCTTTCTTT.